A single sample is the source of the 25 T cell receptor beta chains below, sequenced in a study of cytomegalovirus exposure and HLA in healthy donors. A multiplex PCR was run with 60 Vbeta primers and 13 Jbeta primers. The table came from immunoSEQ multiplex PCR; TCRdb's copy has only in-frame clones and leaves some out. The sample has over 150,000 clones, 70% to 90% seen once; the top ten hold 4.8%. Material: PBMCs. The receptors originated from a girl under 18 in good health and CMV-seropositive.

This chain connects TRBV6-5 to TRBJ2-7; D perhaps matches TRBD2 (6 bases). This CDR3 region has 16 residues. The germline V gene encodes CDR1 MNHEY and CDR2 SVGAGI. The V and J ends lost 2 bases and 0 bases respectively, with 14 bases between them. In DNA, the CDR3 is TGTGCCAGCAGTTACCTGGGAGGCGGTAACTCCTACGAGCAGTACTTC. Its protein is CASSYLGGGNSYEQYF.

V gene TRBV9 combines with J gene TRBJ1-2; weak D call: TRBD1 (6 bases). The CDR3 is 13 amino acids. Germline V CDR1 and CDR2: SGDLS, YYNGEE. V was cut by 0 bases and J by 5 bases, with 8 bases left in between. This chain's CDR3 is CASSVADRYGYTF. CDR3 DNA: TGTGCCAGCAGCGTAGCGGACAGATATGGCTACACCTTC.

About this clone itself: This CDR3 is also generated by other DNA sequences in the sample. This chain links TRBV19 with TRBJ2-2, with 7 bases lining up with TRBD1. V was clipped by 5 bases and J by 2 bases; unmatched bases: 2. The CDR3 is made up of 14 amino acids. CDR1 is LNHDA, CDR2 SQIVND, per germline (reference sequence). The CDR3 protein is CASSWTGNTGELFF. CDR3 in DNA: TGTGCCAGTAGTTGGACAGGAAACACCGGGGAGCTGTTTTTT.

This chain links TRBV11-2 with TRBJ2-7, with TRBD2 identical over 7 bases. Trimming removed 0 bases from V and 0 bases from J; junction bases left unmatched: 2. The CDR3 consists of 15 residues. CDR1 is SGHAT and CDR2 is FQNNGV in the germline V gene. The CDR3, as DNA: TGTGCCAGCAGCTTAGAACGGGGGGTCTCCTACGAGCAGTACTTC. This codes for CASSLERGVSYEQYF.

The chain recombines TRBV2 with TRBJ1-4, with D tentatively TRBD1 (5 bases). The CDR3 has 15 residues. Trimming removed 4 bases at V and 6 bases at J, with 15 bases between. Germline values: CDR1 SNHLY, CDR2 FYNNEI. The CDR3 coding sequence is TGTGCCAGCAGTGTTTACAGGAGATTGGATGAAAAACTGTTTTTT. Translated, it gives CASSVYRRLDEKLFF.

The chain couples TRBV19 to TRBJ1-5, with 9 bases lining up with TRBD1. The ends lost 5 bases at V and 4 bases at J; junction bases unmatched: 6. The CDR3 extends over 15 amino acids. Germline lookup yields CDR1 LNHDA and CDR2 SQIVND (reference sequence). This CDR3 reads CASSLRGTGNQPQHF. CDR3 bases: TGTGCCAGTAGTTTGAGGGGGACAGGGAATCAGCCCCAGCATTTT.

V gene TRBV6-5 combines with J gene TRBJ1-4, with TRBD1 as a possible D gene (5 bases). From germline, CDR1 is MNHEY and CDR2 SVGAGI. Trimming took off 5 bases at V and 8 bases at J, with 15 bases between the two ends. This CDR3 is built from 14 residues. The CDR3 nucleotides are TGTGCCAGCAGTACCCTCCGGGGGTGGGAAAAACTGTTTTTT. Encoded protein: CASSTLRGWEKLFF.

This chain connects TRBV14 to TRBJ2-1; 14 nucleotides agree with TRBD2. Germline trimming cut 2 bases from V and 7 bases from J; bases unmatched to any gene: 13. The CDR3 runs to 19 residues. Germline V gene data show CDR1 as SGHDN and CDR2 as FVKESK. CDR3 region: CASSQRSAAGLAGANEQFF. CDR3 DNA: TGTGCCAGCAGCCAAAGGTCAGCGGCGGGACTAGCGGGGGCGAATGAGCAGTTCTTC.

The CDR3 loop reads CATSRRWGDNEQFF. The DNA of the CDR3 is TGTGCCACCAGCAGGCGTTGGGGCGACAATGAGCAGTTCTTC. V usage is TRBV15 and J usage is TRBJ2-1, with D tentatively TRBD1 (5 bases). CDR1 is LNHNV, CDR2 YYDKDF, per germline (reference sequence). This CDR3 is built from 14 residues. V was clipped by 3 bases and J by 5 bases, with 11 bases between them.

The gene calls are TRBV14 and TRBJ1-2, with D tentatively TRBD1 (5 bases). The V gene's germline CDR1 is SGHDN and CDR2 FVKESK. V lost 4 bases to trimming and J lost 8 bases, with 14 bases between them. This CDR3 comprises 13 residues. CDR3 bases: TGTGCCAGCAGCCCGCAGGGCCAGGGAGGCTACACCTTC. Translating it yields CASSPQGQGGYTF.

The chain combines TRBV6-4 with TRBJ2-5, with 7 positions matching TRBD1. V gave up 4 bases and J gave up 3 bases; unmatched junction bases: 23. This CDR3 has 20 amino acids. CDR1 is MRHNA, CDR2 SNTAGT, per germline. This chain's CDR3 is CASSVQTSEGTGVPEETQYF. The CDR3, as DNA: TGTGCCAGCAGTGTACAGACGAGCGAGGGAACAGGGGTGCCCGAAGAGACCCAGTACTTC.

V and J are TRBV6-5 and TRBJ1-1, with 7 bases aligning to TRBD1. The germline gives CDR1 MNHEY, CDR2 SVGAGI. The CDR3 covers 15 residues. V shed 0 bases and J 4 bases; nucleotides not matched to a gene: 5. This CDR3 is CASSYSSGGSTEAFF. The CDR3 DNA reads TGTGCCAGCAGTTACTCTTCAGGGGGGAGCACTGAAGCTTTCTTT.

This clone has only a few counts. This chain links TRBV7-3 with TRBJ2-3; 7 bases line up with TRBD2. CDR3 length equals 14 residues. The germline gives CDR1 SGHTA, CDR2 FQGTGA. V was clipped by 2 bases and J by 6 bases; unmatched bases: 5. The CDR3 sequence is CASSLGGGVDTQYF. CDR3 nucleotides: TGTGCCAGCAGCTTAGGGGGGGGAGTCGATACGCAGTATTTT.

This clone came up once. This chain joins TRBV10-3 and TRBJ1-1; 10 nucleotides match TRBD1. Germline assignment: CDR1 ENHRY and CDR2 SYGVKD. The CDR3 sequence is 15 residues long. The V gene end was trimmed by 7 bases and the J gene end by 2 bases; junction bases not matched to a gene: 7. CDR3 sequence (DNA): TGTGCCATCAAGGCGCGACAGGGGGCTAACACTGAAGCTTTCTTT. Amino acid sequence: CAIKARQGANTEAFF.

The CDR3 region has the DNA TGTGCCAGCTCACCCCTAGCGGGGCAGACAGATACGCAGTATTTT. Its protein product is CASSPLAGQTDTQYF. The chain combines TRBV18 with TRBJ2-3, with 9 bases lining up with TRBD2. Losses at the gene ends were 3 bases for V and 3 bases for J; bases not matched to a gene: 4. The CDR3 has 15 residues. Germline V gene data show CDR1 as KGHSH and CDR2 as LQKENI.

A single count supports this clone. The gene calls are TRBV7-2 and TRBJ2-7; D is perhaps TRBD2 (5 bases). From germline, CDR1 is SGHTA and CDR2 FQGNSA. CDR3 length: 15 amino acids. With 5 bases removed from V and 3 bases from J, the gap between germline ends came to 17 bases. The CDR3 loop is CASSPSGSAYYEQYF. The CDR3 DNA reads as TGTGCCAGCAGCCCCTCGGGTAGCGCTTACTACGAGCAGTACTTC.

This rearrangement joins TRBV5-1 to TRBJ2-3; 13 positions match TRBD2. CDR1 and CDR2 from the germline V gene are SGHRS and YFSETQ. Trimming removed 6 bases from V and 2 bases from J; junction bases left unmatched: 9. This CDR3 region has 17 residues. The CDR3, as DNA: TGCGCCAGCAAGAAGACTAGCGGGGGGTTATTCACAGATACGCAGTATTTT. Translating it yields CASKKTSGGLFTDTQYF.

V is TRBV19 and J is TRBJ2-2, with 10 positions matching TRBD2. CDR1 and CDR2 (germline): LNHDA, SQIVND (reference sequence). Germline trimming cut 10 bases from V and 0 bases from J; bases unmatched to any gene: 14. The CDR3 covers 18 residues. CDR3 residues: CATHPGLAPTANTGELFF. In DNA form, the CDR3 reads TGTGCCACCCATCCGGGACTAGCGCCAACTGCGAACACCGGGGAGCTGTTTTTT.

The CDR3: CASSLVGAIIYGYTF. For the CDR3, the DNA is TGTGCCAGCAGCTTGGTGGGGGCCATAATATATGGCTACACCTTC. This chain uses TRBV5-4 with TRBJ1-2; a weak D match, TRBD1 (6 bases). Trimming stripped 0 bases from V and 5 bases from J, with 14 bases between. Germline V gene lookup returns CDR1 SGHNT and CDR2 YYREEE (reference sequence). The CDR3 runs to 15 residues. The complete variable domain, with remaining parts taken from reference TRBV5-4 and TRBJ1-2, reads ETGVTQSPTHLIKTRGQQVTLRCSSQSGHNTVSWYQQALGQGPQFIFQYYREEENGRGNFPPRFSGLQFPNYSSELNVNALELDDSALYLCASSLVGAIIYGYTFGSGTRLTVV.

This sequence joins TRBV5-6 and TRBJ1-2; 11 bases agree with TRBD1. The germline gives CDR1 SGHDT, CDR2 YYEEEE. This CDR3 spans 14 amino acids. Trimming took 4 bases from V and 8 from J; bases not matched to a gene: 7. The CDR3 spells CASSQPGQGDGYTF. CDR3 bases: TGTGCCAGCAGCCAACCGGGACAGGGGGACGGCTACACCTTC.

This clone is a singleton in its sample. This chain joins TRBV29-1 and TRBJ1-1; 10 nucleotides agree with TRBD1. Unmatched junction bases numbered 7, after V lost 0 bases and J lost 3 bases. The CDR3 extends over 16 amino acids. Germline values: CDR1 SQVTM, CDR2 ANQGSEA. DNA for the CDR3: TGCAGCGTTGAAGAGTTTAGACAGGGGGCGGACACTGAAGCTTTCTTT. Its translation is CSVEEFRQGADTEAFF.

The genes are TRBV5-1 and TRBJ1-4; 7 positions match TRBD1. J lost 8 bases, V lost 1 base, and 5 bases had no gene match. Germline V gene lookup returns CDR1 SGHRS and CDR2 YFSETQ. The CDR3 spans 14 residues. The CDR3 loop reads CASSLLQGGEKLFF. CDR3 sequence (DNA): TGCGCCAGCAGCTTGCTCCAGGGGGGCGAAAAACTGTTTTTT.

The chain carries TRBV6-6 and TRBJ2-5; 9 bases line up with TRBD2. Per the germline V gene, CDR1 is MNHNY and CDR2 is SVGAGI (reference sequence). With 8 bases clipped from V and 5 bases from J, the junction kept 3 bases outside the gene matches. The CDR3 has 12 amino acids. Here the CDR3 DNA reads TGTGCCAGCCATAGCGGGGGTGAGACCCAGTACTTC. Encoded protein: CASHSGGETQYF.

The CDR3 DNA sequence: TGTGCCAGCAGCTTTGGACACCTTGGGTATGGCTACACCTTC. Translation gives CASSFGHLGYGYTF. V and J are TRBV11-3 and TRBJ1-2; a possible D gene is TRBD1 (5 bases). From germline, CDR1 is SGHNT and CDR2 YENEEA. The CDR3 has 14 amino acids. The ends were cut back, 3 bases at V and 5 bases at J, with 13 bases in the middle.

The chain combines TRBV5-6 with TRBJ2-2; D ambiguous. Germline values: CDR1 SGHDT, CDR2 YYEEEE. The V end was cut by 0 bases, the J end by 7 bases, with 13 bases between. This CDR3 region has 15 residues. The CDR3 sequence: CASSLVPLGNGELFF. DNA of the CDR3: TGTGCCAGCAGCTTGGTGCCCCTAGGCAACGGGGAGCTGTTTTTT.